The 30 T cell receptor beta chains below all came from one sample that was sequenced in a study of beta chain features in type 1 diabetes. Broader study findings: Patients with Type 1 diabetes showed moderately but significantly shorter TCRB CDR3s in all four CD4+ subsets.

No antigen is known for these receptors. Every isolated RNA sample was fully reverse transcribed, so sequencing captured expressed TCRB transcripts. Profiled with immunoSEQ multiplex PCR; TCRdb holds only in-frame clones, not every one. The profile shows 150,000 to 200,000 clones, about 63% of them singletons. The sample was naive CD4+ T cells from blood. The receptors derive from a man aged 25 to 40 with type 1 diabetes.

This clone was seen just once. The chain employs TRBV11-2 and TRBJ2-1; D might be TRBD1 (5 bases). The germline gives CDR1 SGHAT, CDR2 FQNNGV. There are 16 residues in the CDR3. With 5 bases removed from V and 4 bases from J, the gap between germline ends came to 18 bases. The CDR3 sequence is CASSPYRQREYNEQFF. The CDR3 nucleotides read TGTGCCAGCAGCCCGTACCGACAGCGTGAATACAATGAGCAGTTCTTC.

This chain uses TRBV6-5 with TRBJ1-1, with D unclear. Germline CDR1 and CDR2: MNHEY and SVGAGI. The CDR3 totals 11 residues. Trimming took off 8 bases at V and 4 bases at J, with 8 bases between the two ends. CDR3 in DNA: TGTGCCAGCCGCGACACCACTGAAGCTTTCTTT. It encodes CASRDTTEAFF.

This clone occurred a few times. The rearrangement uses TRBV25-1 and TRBJ2-7; 10 bases match TRBD1. J was trimmed by 4 bases and V by 6 bases; bases with no gene match: 12. Germline CDR1 reads MGHDK; CDR2 reads SYGVNS. This CDR3 region has 16 residues. CDR3 sequence: CASSYWTGGSGYEQYF. The CDR3 coding sequence is TGTGCCAGCAGCTATTGGACAGGGGGTTCTGGGTACGAGCAGTACTTC.

The chain is built from TRBV5-1 and TRBJ2-7, with TRBD1 matching over 9 bases. The junction had 3 bases not matched to a gene; V was cut back by 3 bases and J by 5 bases. The germline V gene has CDR1 SGHRS and CDR2 YFSETQ. This CDR3 spans 13 amino acids. The chain's CDR3 is CASSSGTGNEQYF. The DNA for the CDR3 is TGCGCCAGCAGCTCCGGGACAGGGAACGAGCAGTACTTC. Variable domain in full (rest from reference TRBV5-1 and TRBJ2-7): KAGVTQTPRYLIKTRGQQVTLSCSPISGHRSVSWYQQTPGQGLQFLFEYFSETQRNKGNFPGRFSGRQFSNSRSEMNVSTLELGDSALYLCASSSGTGNEQYFGPGTRLTVT.

This clone came up a few times. This sequence joins TRBV29-1 and TRBJ2-7; 13 nucleotides agree with TRBD2. This CDR3 is built from 15 residues. J lost 5 bases, V lost 5 bases, and 9 bases had no gene match. The germline V gene encodes CDR1 SQVTM and CDR2 ANQGSEA. The CDR3 DNA is TGCAGCGTTTTTGGACTAGCGGGGGAGACCCACGAGCAGTACTTC. It specifies CSVFGLAGETHEQYF.

The chain employs TRBV7-9 and TRBJ2-1, with a possible D match to TRBD1 (5 bases). Trimming shortened V by 1 base and J by 0 bases, and 13 bases separated the two germline ends. Germline CDR1 reads SEHNR; CDR2 reads FQNEAQ (reference sequence). The CDR3 loop spans 17 amino acids. The CDR3 bases are TGTGCCAGCAGCTTAGTCTCTACAGGAGACTCCTACAATGAGCAGTTCTTC. This codes for CASSLVSTGDSYNEQFF. Using reference TRBV7-9 and TRBJ2-1 for the parts outside the CDR3, the full variable domain is DTGVSQNPRHKITKRGQNVTFRCDPISEHNRLYWYRQTLGQGPEFLTYFQNEAQLEKSRLLSDRFSAERPKGSFSTLEIQRTEQGDSAMYLCASSLVSTGDSYNEQFFGPGTRLTVL.

The chain links TRBV9 to TRBJ1-1, with TRBD1 as a possible D gene (5 bases). There are 14 residues in the CDR3. V lost 4 bases, J lost 3 bases, and 13 bases lay in between. Germline V gene sequence: CDR1 SGDLS, CDR2 YYNGEE. CDR3 residues: CASSTHRSDTEAFF. In DNA, the CDR3 is TGTGCCAGCAGCACACACAGGAGTGACACTGAAGCTTTCTTT.

This clone was found a few times. The same CDR3 can be traced to other DNA sequences in this sample. This sequence joins TRBV7-9 and TRBJ2-5; 7 positions agree with TRBD2. Germline V gene lookup returns CDR1 SEHNR and CDR2 FQNEAQ (reference sequence). Trimming removed 1 base from V and 5 bases from J; junction bases left unmatched: 1. The CDR3 is made up of 13 amino acids. CDR3 nucleotides: TGTGCCAGCAGCTTAGGCGGGGGTGAGACCCAGTACTTC. This sequence encodes CASSLGGGETQYF.

This clone has just a few counts. This rearrangement joins TRBV4-3 to TRBJ1-1, with D unresolved. V was clipped by 1 base and J by 8 bases, with 14 bases between them. CDR3 size: 14 residues. From germline, CDR1 is LGHNA and CDR2 YSLEER. CDR3 in DNA: TGCGCCAGCAGCCAAGGCCCGCAGGCCGAGGAAGCTTTCTTT. Amino acid sequence: CASSQGPQAEEAFF.

CDR3 nucleotide sequence: TGTGCCAGCAGCCCCCACTCCGGGACCGATCAGCCCCAGCATTTT. Translated: CASSPHSGTDQPQHF. J is TRBJ1-5 and V is TRBV7-2, with D perhaps TRBD1 (5 bases). This CDR3 is built from 15 residues. Per germline, CDR1 SGHTA and CDR2 FQGNSA. V was trimmed by 5 bases and J by 5 bases, leaving 16 bases between them.

The rearrangement links TRBV29-1 to TRBJ2-1, with 8 nucleotides matching TRBD1. This CDR3 has 13 amino acids. The ends lost 7 bases at V and 4 bases at J; junction bases unmatched: 6. Germline-derived CDR1 and CDR2 are SQVTM and ANQGSEA. CDR3 in DNA: TGCAGCGATTCGGACAGGGTTTACAATGAGCAGTTCTTC. This sequence encodes CSDSDRVYNEQFF.

The chain carries TRBV30 and TRBJ1-1; D unclear. In germline, CDR1 is GTSNPN, CDR2 SVGIG (reference sequence). Between the trimmed V and J ends, which lost 0 bases and 0 bases, there was a span of 5 bases. This CDR3 spans 13 amino acids. CDR3 amino acids: CAWSVRLNTEAFF. CDR3 DNA sequence: TGTGCCTGGAGTGTACGGTTGAACACTGAAGCTTTCTTT.

The genes are TRBV5-4 and TRBJ2-3; tentatively, D is TRBD1 or TRBD2 (6 bases each). Trimming left V 7 bases short and J 4 bases short, with 19 bases between. This CDR3 is 15 amino acids long. Per the germline V gene, CDR1 is SGHNT and CDR2 is YYREEE (reference sequence). CDR3 loop: CASADSGASADTQYF. Here the CDR3 DNA reads TGTGCCAGCGCCGATTCGGGGGCCAGCGCAGATACGCAGTATTTT.

The chain employs TRBV9 and TRBJ2-5; TRBD2 agrees at 9 bases. This CDR3 comprises 19 residues. Trimming took 4 bases from V and 0 from J; bases not matched to a gene: 16. Per germline, CDR1 SGDLS and CDR2 YYNGEE. In nucleotides, the CDR3 is TGTGCCAGCAGCTACCTCGGGTCTGGGGCTAGCGGGAACCAAGAGACCCAGTACTTC. Translating gives CASSYLGSGASGNQETQYF.

V gene TRBV2 combines with J gene TRBJ2-7, with no clear D. Germline V CDR1 and CDR2: SNHLY, FYNNEI. Between the trimmed V and J ends, which lost 7 bases and 0 bases, there was a span of 13 bases. The CDR3 runs 14 residues. The CDR3 sequence is CASNRNTASYEQYF. In nucleotides, the CDR3 is TGTGCCAGCAATCGGAACACAGCCTCCTACGAGCAGTACTTC.

The chain combines TRBV30 with TRBJ1-6; TRBD1 matches 8 bases. The CDR3 contains 13 residues. V lost 7 bases, J lost 8 bases, and 7 bases stayed unmatched. CDR1 and CDR2 from the germline V gene are GTSNPN and SVGIG (reference sequence). The CDR3 loop is CALTGQGDSPLHF. CDR3 DNA sequence: TGTGCCTTAACCGGACAGGGTGATTCACCCCTCCACTTT.

This clone was recorded a few times. The chain couples TRBV7-9 to TRBJ2-7; D not resolved. Per the germline V gene, CDR1 is SEHNR and CDR2 is FQNEAQ (reference sequence). This CDR3 has 13 residues. The germline V and J ends were trimmed by 6 bases and 1 base, with 10 bases remaining between them. Here the CDR3 reads CASSSTRSYEQYF. The CDR3 DNA is TGTGCCAGCAGTTCGACACGGTCCTACGAGCAGTACTTC.

This clone was observed a few times. The genes are TRBV30 and TRBJ2-5; D could derive from TRBD1 or TRBD2 (5 bases each). The CDR3 consists of 12 residues. The ends were cut back, 4 bases at V and 5 bases at J, with 11 bases in the middle. Germline-derived CDR1 and CDR2 are GTSNPN and SVGIG (reference sequence). The CDR3 loop reads CAWTRGEETQYF. CDR3 DNA sequence: TGTGCCTGGACTAGAGGGGAGGAGACCCAGTACTTC.

The gene calls are TRBV19 and TRBJ2-5; D might be TRBD1 (6 bases). This CDR3 contains 13 residues. Germline assignment: CDR1 LNHDA and CDR2 SQIVND (reference sequence). Trimming stripped 6 bases from V and 5 bases from J, with 13 bases between. CDR3 sequence reads: CASRIPGQETQYF. The CDR3 coding sequence is TGTGCCAGTAGAATACCCGGACAGGAGACCCAGTACTTC.

This clone was recorded a few times. The sample holds other DNA sequences that translate to the same CDR3. The rearrangement uses TRBV29-1 and TRBJ2-5; D ambiguous. CDR1 and CDR2 (germline): SQVTM, ANQGSEA. The CDR3 totals 10 residues. Trimming took 6 bases from V and 1 from J, leaving 3 bases between them. CDR3 loop: CSVAQETQYF. CDR3 nucleotides: TGCAGCGTGGCCCAAGAGACCCAGTACTTC.

The genes are TRBV5-4 and TRBJ2-7; 9 nucleotides line up with TRBD1. Trimming removed 0 bases from V and 1 base from J; junction bases left unmatched: 5. Germline-derived CDR1 and CDR2 are SGHNT and YYREEE (reference sequence). This CDR3 is built from 16 residues. The CDR3 bases are TGTGCCAGCAGCTTGGAGGGACAGGGCCTTTCCTACGAGCAGTACTTC. It encodes CASSLEGQGLSYEQYF.

This clone has more than one count but fewer than ten. The V call is TRBV18, the J call TRBJ1-2, with 9 positions matching TRBD1. Germline V gives CDR1 KGHSH, CDR2 LQKENI. The CDR3 totals 16 residues. V dropped 1 base and J dropped 6; count of bases not matched to a gene: 9. CDR3 nucleotide sequence: TGTGCCAGCTCACCACAATCTTCGGGACAGGGTCATGGCTACACCTTC. Amino acids: CASSPQSSGQGHGYTF. Looking up the rest from reference TRBV18 and TRBJ1-2 gives the full variable domain: NAGVMQNPRHLVRRRGQEARLRCSPMKGHSHVYWYRQLPEEGLKFMVYLQKENIIDESGMPKERFSAEFPKEGPSILRIQQVVRGDSAAYFCASSPQSSGQGHGYTFGSGTRLTVV.

The chain couples TRBV29-1 to TRBJ2-7; the D gene is possibly TRBD1 (6 bases). The V end lost 5 bases, the J end lost 2 bases, and 16 bases lay between the germline ends. The germline gives CDR1 SQVTM, CDR2 ANQGSEA. The CDR3 runs 14 residues. CDR3 protein: CSVLDRIGAYEQYF. CDR3 coding DNA: TGCAGCGTTCTTGACAGGATTGGCGCCTACGAGCAGTACTTC.

The chain carries TRBV29-1 and TRBJ1-1; TRBD1 aligns across 8 bases. The germline gives CDR1 SQVTM, CDR2 ANQGSEA. This CDR3 is built from 13 residues. Unmatched junction bases numbered 9, after V lost 6 bases and J lost 6 bases. CDR3 DNA sequence: TGCAGCGTCGAGGGACAGGCCCTGGCTGAAGCTTTCTTT. This encodes CSVEGQALAEAFF.

V usage is TRBV9 and J usage is TRBJ1-2, with D maybe TRBD1 (6 bases). The CDR3 contains 13 residues. The germline V and J ends were trimmed by 3 bases and 8 bases, with 14 bases remaining between them. The V gene's germline CDR1 is SGDLS and CDR2 YYNGEE. DNA of the CDR3: TGTGCCAGCAGCGGGACAGATTATGGCGGCTACACCTTC. This encodes CASSGTDYGGYTF.

This chain links TRBV7-9 with TRBJ2-3; perhaps TRBD1 as D (6 bases). The CDR3 extends over 16 amino acids. Deletions cut 1 base from V and 0 bases from J, with 11 bases between. The germline V gene encodes CDR1 SEHNR and CDR2 FQNEAQ (reference sequence). As DNA, the CDR3 is TGTGCCAGCAGCTTAGTCCTGGGGGCTAGCACAGATACGCAGTATTTT. Translating gives CASSLVLGASTDTQYF.

The V call is TRBV30, the J call TRBJ1-5; D gene ambiguous. V dropped 0 bases and J dropped 2 bases, with 5 bases sitting between them. This CDR3 is 13 amino acids long. CDR1 is GTSNPN, CDR2 SVGIG, per germline (reference sequence). The CDR3 nucleotides are TGTGCCTGGAGTGTCGACGGCAATCAGCCCCAGCATTTT. This codes for CAWSVDGNQPQHF. Full variable domain (remainder filled in from reference TRBV30 and TRBJ1-5): SQTIHQWPATLVQPVGSPLSLECTVEGTSNPNLYWYRQAAGRGLQLLFYSVGIGQISSEVPQNLSASRPQDRQFILSSKKLLLSDSGFYLCAWSVDGNQPQHFGDGTRLSIL.

V and J are TRBV4-3 and TRBJ2-1; tentative D call: TRBD2 (6 bases). V was clipped by 6 bases and J by 1 base, with 16 bases between them. The germline V gene has CDR1 LGHNA and CDR2 YSLEER. The length of the CDR3 is 16 residues. CDR3 DNA: TGCGCCAGCAGTCCAGAGGTAGCGGCTTCCTACAATGAGCAGTTCTTC. It yields the protein CASSPEVAASYNEQFF.

This clone appeared a few times. The chain joins TRBV29-1 to TRBJ2-6; D tentatively reads TRBD1 or TRBD2 (5 bases each). Trimming stripped 4 bases from V and 0 bases from J, with 13 bases between. The CDR3 spans 16 residues. Germline loops: CDR1 SQVTM, CDR2 ANQGSEA. CDR3 nucleotide sequence: TGCAGCGTTGCCCGGGACGGAGCCTCTGGGGCCAACGTCCTGACTTTC. It translates to CSVARDGASGANVLTF.

A few counts support this clone. This chain links TRBV7-2 with TRBJ2-5; a possible D gene is TRBD1 (6 bases). Trimming removed 1 base from V and 5 bases from J, with 14 bases in between. The CDR3 sequence is 15 residues long. Germline V CDR1 and CDR2: SGHTA, FQGNSA. This CDR3 is CASSLVPSGAETQYF. The CDR3 DNA reads TGTGCCAGCAGCTTAGTACCTTCAGGGGCGGAGACCCAGTACTTC. Variable domain in full (rest from reference TRBV7-2 and TRBJ2-5): GAGVSQSPSNKVTEKGKDVELRCDPISGHTALYWYRQSLGQGLEFLIYFQGNSAPDKSGLPSDRFSAERTGGSVSTLTIQRTQQEDSAVYLCASSLVPSGAETQYFGPGTRLLVL.